This TCR beta chain was identified during a study of cytomegalovirus exposure and HLA in healthy donors. The PCR was carried out with 60 Vbeta primers and 13 Jbeta primers. Only in-frame clones appear in the TCRdb table, and some are missing; sequencing was by immunoSEQ multiplex PCR. The table includes tens of thousands of clones, about 60% detected once. This CDR3 is 16 amino acids long. The V gene's germline CDR1 is SGHKS and CDR2 YYEKEE (reference sequence). The J segment lost 6 bases and the V segment lost 3 bases, leaving 13 bases of the junction unmatched. The source of this sequence is a young woman in good health and CMV-seronegative. The chain couples TRBV5-5 to TRBJ2-7; 9 nucleotides line up with TRBD2. The sequenced material came from PBMCs. The CDR3 loop is CASSSQSTLAGLEQYF. CDR3 DNA sequence: TGTGCCAGCAGCTCCCAATCGACACTAGCGGGTCTCGAGCAGTACTTC.